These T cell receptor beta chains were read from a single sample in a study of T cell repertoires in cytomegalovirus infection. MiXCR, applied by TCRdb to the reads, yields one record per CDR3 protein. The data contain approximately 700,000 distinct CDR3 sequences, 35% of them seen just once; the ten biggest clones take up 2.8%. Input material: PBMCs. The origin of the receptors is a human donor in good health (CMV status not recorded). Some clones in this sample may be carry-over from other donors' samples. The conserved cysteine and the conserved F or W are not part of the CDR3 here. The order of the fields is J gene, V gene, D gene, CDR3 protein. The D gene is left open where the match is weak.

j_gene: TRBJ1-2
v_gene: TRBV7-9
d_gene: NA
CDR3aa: ASSFTDNGYT

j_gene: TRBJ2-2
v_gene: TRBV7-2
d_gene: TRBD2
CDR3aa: ASSLTSTRSGELF

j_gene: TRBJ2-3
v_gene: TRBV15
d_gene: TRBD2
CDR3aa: ATSVGLARTDTQY

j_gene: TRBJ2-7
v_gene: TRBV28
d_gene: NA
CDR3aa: ASSFGRNYEQY

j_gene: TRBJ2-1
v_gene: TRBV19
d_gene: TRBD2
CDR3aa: ASSIRLAGGPRNEQF

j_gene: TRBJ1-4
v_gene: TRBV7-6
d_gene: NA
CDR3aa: ARSLMTPRDEKMF

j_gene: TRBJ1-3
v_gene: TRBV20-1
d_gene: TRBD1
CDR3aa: SARPGTGGSGNTIY

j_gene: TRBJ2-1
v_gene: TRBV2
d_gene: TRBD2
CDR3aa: ASSVRASGAHNEQF

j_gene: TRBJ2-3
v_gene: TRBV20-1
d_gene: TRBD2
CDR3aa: SVRGADTQY

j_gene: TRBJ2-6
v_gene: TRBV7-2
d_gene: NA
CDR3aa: ASSLVTTAANVLT

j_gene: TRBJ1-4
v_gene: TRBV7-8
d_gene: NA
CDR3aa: ASSPQGNVEKLF

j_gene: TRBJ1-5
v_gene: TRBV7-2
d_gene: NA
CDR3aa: ASSAKRTEYSNQPQH

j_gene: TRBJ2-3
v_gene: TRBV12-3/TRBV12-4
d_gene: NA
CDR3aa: ASGRDTDTQY

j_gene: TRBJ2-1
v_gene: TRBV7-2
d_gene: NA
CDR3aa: ASSLRTGQPIYNEQF

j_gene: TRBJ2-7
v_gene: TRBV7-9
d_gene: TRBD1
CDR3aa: ASSSPQGTGGSYEQY

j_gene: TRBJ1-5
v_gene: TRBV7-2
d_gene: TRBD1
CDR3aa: ASSWDRSIVQPQH

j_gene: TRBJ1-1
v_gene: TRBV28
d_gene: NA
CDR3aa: ASRQGGMNTEAF

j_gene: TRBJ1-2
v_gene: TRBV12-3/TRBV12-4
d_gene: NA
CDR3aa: ASSFGSGYT

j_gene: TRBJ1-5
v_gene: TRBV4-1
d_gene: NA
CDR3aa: ASSQEGSGINQPQH

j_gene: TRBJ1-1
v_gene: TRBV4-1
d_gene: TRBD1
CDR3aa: ASSHRDRQTEAF

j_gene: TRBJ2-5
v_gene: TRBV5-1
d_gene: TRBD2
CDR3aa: ASSRLAGHQETQY

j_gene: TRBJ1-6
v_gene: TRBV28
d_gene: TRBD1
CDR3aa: ASRQGASSPLH

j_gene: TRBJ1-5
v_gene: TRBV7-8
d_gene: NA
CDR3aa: ASRVGFNQPQH

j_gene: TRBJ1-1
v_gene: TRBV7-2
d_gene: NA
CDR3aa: ASSPRFVGEVTEAF

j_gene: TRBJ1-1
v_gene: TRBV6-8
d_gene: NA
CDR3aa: ASSIIPGPNTEAF

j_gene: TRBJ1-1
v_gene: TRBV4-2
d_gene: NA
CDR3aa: ASSQLSRGRVNTEAF

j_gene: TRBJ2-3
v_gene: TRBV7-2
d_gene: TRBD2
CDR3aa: ASSLVAGASADTQY

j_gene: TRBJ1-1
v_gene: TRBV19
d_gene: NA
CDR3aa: ASSIRGPMEAF

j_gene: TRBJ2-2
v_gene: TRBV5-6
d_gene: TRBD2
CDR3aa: ASSRNGGAAGELF

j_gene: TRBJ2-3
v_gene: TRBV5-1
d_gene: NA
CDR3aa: ASSSPPGSKEDTQY

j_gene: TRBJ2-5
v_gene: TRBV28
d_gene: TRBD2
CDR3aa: ASQSPAGEETQY

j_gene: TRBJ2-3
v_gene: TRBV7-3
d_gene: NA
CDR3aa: ASSFAGEITLY